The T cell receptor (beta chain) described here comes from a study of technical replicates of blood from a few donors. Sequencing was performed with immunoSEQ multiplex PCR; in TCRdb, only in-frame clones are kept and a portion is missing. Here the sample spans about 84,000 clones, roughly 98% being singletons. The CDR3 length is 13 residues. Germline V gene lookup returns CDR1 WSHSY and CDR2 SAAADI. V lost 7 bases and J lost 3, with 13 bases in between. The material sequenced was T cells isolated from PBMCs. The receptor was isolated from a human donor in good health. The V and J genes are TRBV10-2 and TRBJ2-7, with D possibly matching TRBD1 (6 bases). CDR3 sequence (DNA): TGCGCCAGCAAGTCTGGCAGGGGCTACGAGCAGTACTTC. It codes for CASKSGRGYEQYF.